Shown below are 20 T cell receptor beta chains from a single sample sequenced in a study of beta chain features in type 1 diabetes. Every isolated RNA sample was fully reverse transcribed, so sequencing captured expressed TCRB transcripts. Using immunoSEQ multiplex PCR, the repertoire was profiled, and TCRdb retains in-frame clones only, with some absent. The data hold roughly 610,000 clones, with 15% observed a single time. The sample comprised naive CD4+ T cells from blood. These receptors all stem from a man between 18 and 29 years old in good health.

This chain uses TRBV5-4 with TRBJ2-6; weak D call: TRBD1 (5 bases). V was trimmed by 5 bases and J by 0 bases, leaving 9 bases between them. The CDR3 covers 15 residues. From germline, CDR1 is SGHNT and CDR2 YYREEE (reference sequence). The chain's CDR3 is CASREQDSGANVLTF. Written as DNA, the CDR3 is TGTGCCAGCAGGGAACAGGACTCTGGGGCCAACGTCCTGACTTTC.

This chain connects TRBV4-2 to TRBJ2-1; D gene ambiguous. CDR1 is LGHNA and CDR2 is YNFKEQ in the germline V gene. The CDR3 covers 17 residues. Trimming removed 0 bases from V and 0 bases from J, with 12 bases in between. The CDR3 DNA reads as TGTGCCAGCAGCCAAGAGATGAACTCATTCTCCTACAATGAGCAGTTCTTC. It is translated as CASSQEMNSFSYNEQFF.

This chain joins TRBV28 and TRBJ2-7, with D tentatively TRBD1 (6 bases). Germline values: CDR1 MDHEN, CDR2 SYDVKM. The V and J ends lost 6 bases and 3 bases respectively, with 15 bases between them. This CDR3 comprises 14 residues. Here the CDR3 reads CASSPTGLGYEQYF. The CDR3 DNA sequence: TGTGCCAGCAGCCCAACAGGGCTGGGCTACGAGCAGTACTTC.

About this clone itself: This specimen includes other DNA sequences encoding the same CDR3. V gene TRBV9 combines with J gene TRBJ1-1, with D tentatively TRBD1 (6 bases). CDR3 size: 14 residues. V dropped 3 bases and J dropped 1 base, with 10 bases sitting between them. The germline V gene has CDR1 SGDLS and CDR2 YYNGEE. This CDR3 reads CASSAGQRNTEAFF. CDR3 in DNA: TGTGCCAGCAGCGCCGGACAGAGGAACACTGAAGCTTTCTTT.

In this sample, this clone turned up a few times. The V call is TRBV7-9, the J call TRBJ2-7, with 7 positions matching TRBD1. Per the germline V gene, CDR1 is SEHNR and CDR2 is FQNEAQ (reference sequence). Germline trimming cut 5 bases from V and 6 bases from J; bases unmatched to any gene: 10. CDR3 length: 14 amino acids. CDR3 protein: CASSLGVGGGEQYF. CDR3 DNA: TGTGCCAGCAGCCTAGGTGTAGGGGGCGGCGAGCAGTACTTC.

Only a few counts were recorded for this clone. This chain uses TRBV5-6 with TRBJ2-3, with 7 bases matching TRBD1. This CDR3 contains 15 residues. V dropped 0 bases and J dropped 1; count of bases not matched to a gene: 2. Germline-derived CDR1 and CDR2 are SGHDT and YYEEEE. In DNA, the CDR3 is TGTGCCAGCAGCTTGGAGGGGGCCGGCACAGATACGCAGTATTTT. Encoded protein: CASSLEGAGTDTQYF.

This chain links TRBV6-5 with TRBJ2-1, with D uncertain. The CDR3 spans 15 residues. Germline V gene data show CDR1 as MNHEY and CDR2 as SVGAGI. V was shortened by 0 bases and J by 3 bases, with 9 bases between the two germline ends. In DNA form, the CDR3 reads TGTGCCAGCAGTTACTCGAGGTCGGGCTACAATGAGCAGTTCTTC. It yields the protein CASSYSRSGYNEQFF.

About this clone: At the DNA level, this CDR3 is encoded by other sequences in the same sample as well. The CDR3 region has the DNA TGTGCCAGCAGCGGAGACTCCTACGAGCAGTACTTC. Amino acid sequence: CASSGDSYEQYF. V usage is TRBV2 and J usage is TRBJ2-7, with D uncertain. Germline V gene sequence: CDR1 SNHLY, CDR2 FYNNEI. Trimming pared 6 bases from V and 0 bases from J, leaving 6 bases between. The CDR3 extends over 12 amino acids.

This clone showed up just a few times. The chain links TRBV28 to TRBJ1-1; possibly TRBD1 for D (5 bases). V lost 5 bases and J 6 bases, leaving 13 bases between the germline ends. Germline CDR1 MDHEN, CDR2 SYDVKM. The CDR3 has 13 residues. CDR3 nucleotides: TGTGCCAGCAGTCTTAGGACACCCCCTGAAGCTTTCTTT. Its protein product is CASSLRTPPEAFF.

This clone was found a few times. The CDR3 protein is CSVKLGTANTGELFF. The CDR3 DNA sequence: TGCAGCGTTAAGTTAGGTACTGCGAACACCGGGGAGCTGTTTTTT. The J gene is TRBJ2-2, the V gene TRBV29-1; no clear D. V lost 5 bases to trimming and J lost 0 bases, with 13 bases between them. This CDR3 has 15 residues. CDR1 is SQVTM, CDR2 ANQGSEA, per germline.

The genes are TRBV4-3 and TRBJ1-5; unclear D gene. V was pared by 0 bases and J by 4 bases, with 7 bases between. The germline V gene encodes CDR1 LGHNA and CDR2 YSLEER. The CDR3 runs 14 residues. CDR3 in DNA: TGCGCCAGCAGCCAAGAACCGACGAATCAGCCCCAGCATTTT. This sequence encodes CASSQEPTNQPQHF.

This clone showed up just a few times. V and J are TRBV7-2 and TRBJ2-4, with a possible D match to TRBD1 (6 bases). V gave up 5 bases and J gave up 4 bases, with 9 bases separating them. In germline, CDR1 is SGHTA, CDR2 FQGNSA. The CDR3 extends over 13 amino acids. CDR3 nucleotides: TGTGCCAGCAGCATCGGACAGAAAAACATTCAGTACTTC. It is translated as CASSIGQKNIQYF.

The chain employs TRBV7-2 and TRBJ2-7; the D gene is possibly TRBD2 (5 bases). Trimming took 8 bases from V and 1 from J, leaving 9 bases between them. Germline CDR1 reads SGHTA; CDR2 reads FQGNSA. The CDR3 runs 12 residues. The CDR3 DNA sequence: TGTGCCAGCGTTACGGGGTCCTACGAGCAGTACTTC. It specifies CASVTGSYEQYF.

This clone came up a few times. The chain uses TRBV7-3 and TRBJ2-1; maybe TRBD2 (5 bases). The CDR3 length is 13 residues. Between the trimmed V and J ends, which lost 5 bases and 7 bases, there was a span of 12 bases. Germline CDR1 is SGHTA and CDR2 is FQGTGA. The DNA of the CDR3 is TGTGCCAGCAGCGAGGACTTGCGAAATGAGCAGTTCTTC. Residues: CASSEDLRNEQFF.

This clone was seen only a few times. The CDR3 loop is CASSSYSGLRRGEQFF. DNA for the CDR3: TGTGCCAGCAGCAGTTATAGCGGGCTGCGACGGGGTGAGCAGTTCTTC. The V gene is TRBV2, the J gene TRBJ2-1, with TRBD2 matching 7 bases. The CDR3 is made up of 16 amino acids. Germline V gene sequence: CDR1 SNHLY, CDR2 FYNNEI. Germline trimming cut 6 bases from V and 9 bases from J; bases unmatched to any gene: 17. The entire variable domain, with the rest obtained from reference TRBV2 and TRBJ2-1, is as follows: EPEVTQTPSHQVTQMGQEVILRCVPISNHLYFYWYRQILGQKVEFLVSFYNNEISEKSEIFDDQFSVERPDGSNFTLKIRSTKLEDSAMYFCASSSYSGLRRGEQFFGPGTRLTVL.

J is TRBJ2-7 and V is TRBV19; TRBD2 aligns across 7 bases. Trimming took 5 bases from V and 4 from J; bases not matched to a gene: 14. This CDR3 comprises 16 residues. In germline, CDR1 is LNHDA, CDR2 SQIVND (reference sequence). CDR3 nucleotides: TGTGCCAGTAGTGGGGCTCAGGGAGGGACTAAGTACGAGCAGTACTTC. Translation: CASSGAQGGTKYEQYF.

This clone occurred once. The genes are TRBV29-1 and TRBJ2-7, with D uncertain. The CDR3 has 11 amino acids. CDR1 and CDR2 (germline): SQVTM, ANQGSEA. V was clipped by 6 bases and J by 0 bases, with 6 bases between them. CDR3 DNA: TGCAGCGTGTTAACCTCCTACGAGCAGTACTTC. It yields the protein CSVLTSYEQYF.

The table lists this clone with a few counts. CDR3 in amino acids: CASLRAGRPNYGYTF. Here the CDR3 DNA reads TGTGCCAGCCTACGGGCAGGGAGGCCGAACTATGGCTACACCTTC. This chain uses TRBV28 with TRBJ1-2, with D perhaps matching TRBD1 (5 bases). V dropped 8 bases and J dropped 2 bases, with 18 bases sitting between them. Germline V gene sequence: CDR1 MDHEN, CDR2 SYDVKM. The CDR3 consists of 15 residues.

V and J are TRBV25-1 and TRBJ2-7, with 11 bases fitting TRBD2. The CDR3 is made up of 15 amino acids. Germline V CDR1 and CDR2: MGHDK, SYGVNS. J gave up 4 bases and V 3 bases, and 5 bases lay outside the gene matches. In DNA form, the CDR3 reads TGTGCCAGCAGTGATACTAGCGGGAGCCCGTACGAGCAGTACTTC. Its protein product is CASSDTSGSPYEQYF.

This clone was counted only a few times. CDR3 coding DNA: TGCGCCAGCAGCCGAGAGGGACACACGAACACAGATACGCAGTATTTT. Protein sequence: CASSREGHTNTDTQYF. This chain links TRBV5-1 with TRBJ2-3; D is possibly TRBD1 (6 bases). V was cut by 4 bases and J by 2 bases, with 17 bases left in between. Germline CDR1 SGHRS, CDR2 YFSETQ. The CDR3 length is 16 residues.